A single sample gave rise to the 8 T cell receptor beta chains below, sequenced in a study of cytomegalovirus exposure and HLA in healthy donors. Both 60 Vbeta primers and 13 Jbeta primers went into the PCR. TCRdb keeps only in-frame clones here, not all; method: immunoSEQ multiplex PCR. Seen here are some 220,000 clones, 70% to 80% observed once, and the top ten hold less than 3.5%. Sample: PBMCs. The receptor source for this set is a woman aged 60-75 years in good health and CMV-seropositive.

V and J are TRBV18 and TRBJ1-5; 7 nucleotides agree with TRBD1. Germline values: CDR1 KGHSH, CDR2 LQKENI. The CDR3 covers 13 residues. With 6 bases clipped from V and 7 bases from J, the junction kept 6 bases outside the gene matches. DNA for the CDR3: TGTGCCAGCTCTCCCGACAGGGAGCAGCCCCAGCATTTT. It codes for CASSPDREQPQHF.

CDR3 amino acids: CASSPPRGLTYNEQFF. DNA for the CDR3: TGCGCCAGCAGCCCACCCCGCGGGTTGACCTACAATGAGCAGTTCTTC. The rearrangement links TRBV4-1 to TRBJ2-1; maybe TRBD2 (5 bases). Germline loops: CDR1 MGHRA, CDR2 YSYEKL. CDR3 length: 16 amino acids. The ends were cut back, 4 bases at V and 2 bases at J, with 15 bases in the middle.

This clone occurred a few times. This chain uses TRBV5-1 with TRBJ2-7; the match to TRBD2 covers 11 bases. The V and J ends lost 4 bases and 6 bases, in that order; junction bases with no gene match: 9. The CDR3 spans 15 residues. Germline V gene lookup returns CDR1 SGHRS and CDR2 YFSETQ. The CDR3 reads CASSLNILAGAEQYF. The CDR3 DNA follows: TGCGCCAGCAGCCTGAACATACTAGCGGGAGCCGAGCAGTACTTC.

This chain uses TRBV28 with TRBJ1-4, with D possibly TRBD1 on 5 matching bases. V dropped 6 bases and J dropped 5 bases, with 16 bases sitting between them. Germline CDR1 is MDHEN and CDR2 is SYDVKM. CDR3 length equals 15 residues. The CDR3 DNA is TGTGCCAGCAGATACCCCACAGGCCGAAATGAAAAACTGTTTTTT. It yields the protein CASRYPTGRNEKLFF.

This chain joins TRBV6-1 and TRBJ2-1, with D perhaps TRBD1 (5 bases). V lost 8 bases to trimming and J lost 2 bases, with 16 bases between them. CDR1 and CDR2 from the germline V gene are MNHNS and SASEGT. This CDR3 comprises 15 residues. Here the CDR3 DNA reads TGTGCCAGCGGGGAAGTCCTGGGGCCCTACAATGAGCAGTTCTTC. This codes for CASGEVLGPYNEQFF.

The V gene is TRBV28, the J gene TRBJ1-2, with 8 bases fitting TRBD1. The V and J ends lost 5 bases and 8 bases, in that order; junction bases with no gene match: 1. Looked up from germline, CDR1 is MDHEN and CDR2 is SYDVKM. CDR3 length equals 11 residues. For the CDR3, the DNA is TGTGCCAGCAGTGGGACAGGAGGCTACACCTTC. This gives the protein CASSGTGGYTF.

This chain connects TRBV5-1 to TRBJ1-2; D uncertain. Trimming left V 3 bases short and J 8 bases short, with 11 bases between. The CDR3 covers 12 residues. Per germline, CDR1 SGHRS and CDR2 YFSETQ. The CDR3 protein is CASSSSMRGYTF. The DNA for the CDR3 is TGCGCCAGCAGCTCTTCTATGAGAGGCTACACCTTC.

The rearrangement uses TRBV5-1 and TRBJ1-6, with a weak D call TRBD1 (6 bases). The CDR3 has 17 residues. The V gene lost 4 bases and the J gene lost 2 bases, with 16 bases spanning the gap. Per germline, CDR1 SGHRS and CDR2 YFSETQ. The DNA for the CDR3 is TGCGCCAGCAGCCTCGGACAGACTGGGGCCTATAATTCACCCCTCCACTTT. It specifies CASSLGQTGAYNSPLHF.